This TCR beta chain stems from a study of blood T cell repertoires in COVID-19. Libraries were prepared by immunoSEQ multiplex PCR; TCRdb keeps only in-frame clonotypes and omits some of them. This sample yields about 190,000 clones, of which 90% are seen a single time; less than 0.7% belongs to the top ten. CDR1 SGHVS and CDR2 FNYEAQ come from the germline V gene. V was clipped by 5 bases and J by 6 bases, with 14 bases between them. The CDR3 is 14 amino acids. Sequencing used peripheral blood. This rearrangement joins TRBV7-6 to TRBJ2-1, with D possibly TRBD2 on 6 matching bases. The source is a middle-aged man with acute or convalescent COVID-19. The DNA of the CDR3 is TGTGCCAGCAGCCGGGGGTCTCTCGGCAATGAGCAGTTCTTC. Translated: CASSRGSLGNEQFF.